This T cell receptor (beta chain) comes out of a study of OX40 agonist ivuxolimab in advanced cancers. Study in general: Partial responses were achieved by three patients, one with hepatocellular carcinoma and two with cutaneous melanoma.

Blood samples were obtained at baseline, cycle 4 day 1, and cycle 7 day 1. With regard to this clone: Its antigen is undetermined.

Generated by immunoSEQ multiplex PCR, the TCRdb table keeps only in-frame clones and is missing some. The table includes tens of thousands of clones, around 84% detected once. General study findings and limits: At 0.1 to 3.0 mg/kg and by week 6, clonal expansion occurred in CD4+ and CD8+ blood T cells.

The TCR originated in an adult with an advanced solid tumor such as melanoma, head and neck, liver or kidney cancer. Material: CD4+ or CD8+ T cells sorted from blood, obtained in a trial of the OX40 agonist ivuxolimab.

The CDR3 sequence is CASSLEGVETQYF. DNA of the CDR3: TGTGCCAGCAGCTTAGAAGGGGTAGAGACCCAGTACTTC. This chain links TRBV7-6 with TRBJ2-5; tentatively, D is TRBD1 (5 bases). Between the trimmed V and J ends, which lost 1 base and 4 bases, there was a span of 7 bases. This CDR3 contains 13 residues. Germline assignment: CDR1 SGHVS and CDR2 FNYEAQ.